The clone carrying this T cell receptor (beta chain) was observed a handful of times. Its antigen remains unidentified. The data were taken from a study of CD8 T cells in ankylosing spondylitis. Study-level results: There were earlier reports of some motif variants in reactive arthritis synovial fluid and blood.

TCRdb re-derived calls from the 5' RACE reads in MiXCR, one entry per CDR3 protein. The table records hundreds of thousands of distinct CDR3 sequences, around 20% of them present only once. V was clipped by 2 bases and J by 3 bases; unmatched bases: 5. CDR1 SGHKS and CDR2 YYEKEE come from the germline V gene (reference sequence). CDR3 length: 18 residues. This receptor was taken from a female donor with ankylosing spondylitis or in good health (not recorded which). Sample: blood, either unsorted or a sorted T cell fraction (not recorded which). V usage is TRBV5-5 and J usage is TRBJ2-1; 16 bases fit TRBD2. The CDR3 DNA reads as TGTGCCAGCAGCTTCGGGACTAGCGGGAGGGCCTACTACAATGAGCAGTTCTTC. It translates to CASSFGTSGRAYYNEQFF. The whole variable domain, filled in from reference TRBV5-5 and TRBJ2-1, reads DAGVTQSPTHLIKTRGQQVTLRCSPISGHKSVSWYQQVLGQGPQFIFQYYEKEERGRGNFPDRFSARQFPNYSSELNVNALLLGDSALYLCASSFGTSGRAYYNEQFFGPGTRLTVL.